This TCR beta chain was sequenced for a study of cytomegalovirus exposure and HLA in healthy donors. Overall study results and limits: Three CMV-associated chains proved CMV antigen-specific in vitro. Earlier results showed most TCR beta V segments being productive about 87% or about 30% of the time.

This CDR3 spans 15 amino acids. CDR1 SNHLY and CDR2 FYNNEI come from the germline V gene. V lost 8 bases and J lost 1, with 14 bases in between. Vbeta (60) and Jbeta (13) primers were used in the PCR. Generated by immunoSEQ multiplex PCR, the TCRdb table keeps only in-frame clones and is missing some. Its clone listing holds 130,000 or so clones. As to this clone: As yet, its antigen is unknown.

Input material: PBMCs. The rearrangement links TRBV2 to TRBJ2-2, with D maybe TRBD1 (7 bases). This TCR was sampled from a woman in her 40s in good health and CMV-seronegative. In nucleotides, the CDR3 is TGTGCCAGCGGAAGACAGGGACTGAACACCGGGGAGCTGTTTTTT. Amino acids: CASGRQGLNTGELFF.